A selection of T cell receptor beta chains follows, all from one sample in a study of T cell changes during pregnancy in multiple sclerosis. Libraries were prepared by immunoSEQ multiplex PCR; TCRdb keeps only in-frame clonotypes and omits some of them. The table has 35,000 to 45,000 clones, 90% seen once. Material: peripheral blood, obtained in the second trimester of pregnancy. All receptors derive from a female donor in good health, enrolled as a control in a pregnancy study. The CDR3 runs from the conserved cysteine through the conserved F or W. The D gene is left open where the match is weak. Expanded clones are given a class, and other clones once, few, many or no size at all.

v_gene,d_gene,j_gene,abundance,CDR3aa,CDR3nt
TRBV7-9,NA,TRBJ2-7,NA,CASSLSLELYEQYF,TGTGCCAGCAGCTTATCCCTAGAATTATACGAGCAGTACTTC
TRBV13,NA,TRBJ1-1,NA,CASGAGGRNTEAFF,TGTGCCAGCGGGGCTGGAGGGAGGAACACTGAAGCTTTCTTT
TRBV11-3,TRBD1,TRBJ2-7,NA,CASSPGDSPYEQYF,TGTGCCAGCAGCCCCGGGGACAGTCCCTACGAGCAGTACTTC
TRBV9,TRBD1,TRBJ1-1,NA,CASSVGNRGDTEAFF,TGTGCCAGCAGCGTAGGGAACAGGGGAGACACTGAAGCTTTCTTT
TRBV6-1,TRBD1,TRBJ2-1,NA,CATLRTGSSNEQFF,TGTGCCACGCTAAGGACAGGGAGTTCGAATGAGCAGTTCTTC
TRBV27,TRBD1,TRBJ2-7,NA,CASSSRDRREQYF,TGTGCCAGCAGTTCCCGGGACAGGCGCGAGCAGTACTTC
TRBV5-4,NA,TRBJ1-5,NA,CASSSWGEENQPQHF,TGTGCCAGCAGCTCTTGGGGGGAAGAGAATCAGCCCCAGCATTTT
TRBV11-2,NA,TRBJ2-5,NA,CASSNMGAYQETQYF,TGTGCCAGCAGCAACATGGGGGCGTACCAAGAGACCCAGTACTTC
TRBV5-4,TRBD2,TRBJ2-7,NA,CASSTIAGGPHEQYF,TGTGCCAGCAGCACCATAGCGGGAGGGCCCCACGAGCAGTACTTC
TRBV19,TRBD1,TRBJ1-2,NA,CASSVTGTAKNYGYTF,TGTGCCAGTAGTGTTACCGGGACAGCAAAAAACTATGGCTACACCTTC
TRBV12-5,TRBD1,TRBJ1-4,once,CASGLVHPDRAHEKLFF,TGTGCTAGTGGTTTGGTACACCCTGACAGGGCTCATGAAAAACTGTTTTTT
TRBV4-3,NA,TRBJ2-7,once,CASSLEQGSYEQYF,TGCGCCAGCAGCCTGGAACAGGGATCCTACGAGCAGTACTTC
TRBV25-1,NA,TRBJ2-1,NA,CASSEVLGLHNEQFF,TGTGCCAGCAGTGAAGTTCTGGGACTCCACAATGAGCAGTTCTTC
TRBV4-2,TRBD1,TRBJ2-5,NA,CASSRTMGQGEETQYF,TGTGCCAGCAGCCGGACGATGGGACAGGGGGAAGAGACCCAGTACTTC
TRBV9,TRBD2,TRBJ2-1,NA,CASSVGASGGLSEQFF,TGTGCCAGCAGCGTAGGGGCTAGCGGGGGCCTTAGCGAGCAGTTCTTC
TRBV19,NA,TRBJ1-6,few,CASRSSYNSPLHF,TGTGCCAGTAGGAGCTCCTATAATTCACCCCTCCACTTT
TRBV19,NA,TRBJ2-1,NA,CASSIDRGLGNEQFF,TGTGCCAGTAGTATAGACAGGGGTTTAGGCAATGAGCAGTTCTTC
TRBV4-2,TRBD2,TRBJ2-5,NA,CASSQELAGGPGTQYF,TGTGCCAGCAGCCAAGAACTAGCGGGAGGGCCGGGGACCCAGTACTTC
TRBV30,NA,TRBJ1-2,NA,CAWSTAAEGYTF,TGTGCCTGGAGTACGGCCGCGGAGGGCTACACCTTC
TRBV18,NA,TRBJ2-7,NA,CASSPSGAYEQYF,TGTGCCAGCTCACCATCGGGGGCCTACGAGCAGTACTTC
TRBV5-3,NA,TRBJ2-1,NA,CARSWTRLVHEQFF,TGTGCCAGAAGCTGGACGCGACTAGTACATGAGCAGTTCTTC
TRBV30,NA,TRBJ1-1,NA,CAWSVRGRVEAFF,TGTGCCTGGAGTGTACGAGGGCGGGTTGAAGCTTTCTTT
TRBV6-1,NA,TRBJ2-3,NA,CASSGGSRAMNHF,TGTGCCAGCAGTGGGGGAAGCAGGGCTATGAATCATTTT
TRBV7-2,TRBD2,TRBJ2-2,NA,CASSPFSGRPNTGELFF,TGTGCCAGCAGCCCGTTTAGCGGGAGGCCCAACACCGGGGAGCTGTTTTTT